The clone carrying this T cell receptor (beta chain) was counted a few times. What it recognizes is unknown. TCRdb called the PCR reads again in MiXCR, with one record for every CDR3 protein. Here the sample spans about half a million distinct CDR3 sequences, over 20% being singletons. These data are taken from a study of molecular identifiers for immune sequencing clone quantification. Study results and limitations: Should identical TCR molecules share a barcode, the sizes of highly expanded clones could be underestimated.

This CDR3 region has 14 residues. The ends were cut back, 6 bases at V and 3 bases at J, with 15 bases in the middle. Germline V gene sequence: CDR1 SEHNR, CDR2 FQNEAQ (reference sequence). Sequenced sample: naive CD8+ T cells from blood, with Jurkat cell RNA spiked in. The subset was: FACS-sorted CD8+CD4-CCR7+CD45RA+ naive T cells. This clonotype originated in a human donor in good health. Some libraries in this study had Jurkat cell RNA spiked in. The V and J genes are TRBV7-9 and TRBJ2-7, with D uncertain. The chain's CDR3 is CASRFENYDYEQYF. CDR3 in DNA: TGTGCCAGCAGGTTCGAGAACTATGACTACGAGCAGTACTTC.